The rows below give T cell receptor beta chains drawn from one sample of a study of blood T cell repertoires in COVID-19. Only in-frame clones appear in the TCRdb table, and some are missing; sequencing was by immunoSEQ multiplex PCR. The sample holds around 150,000 clones, about 90% seen once. Sample: peripheral blood. The receptors here all came from a man aged 25 to 40 with COVID-19, enrolled during active disease. The CDR3 runs from the conserved cysteine through the conserved F or W. A D gene is named only where the DNA matches it firmly. Where a row states a size, it is once, few, many or the class of an expanded clone; other rows omit it.

>TRBV5-1|NA|TRBD1|TRBJ1-1
CASSIGQGAIRSEAFF
TGCGCCAGCAGCATTGGACAGGGGGCGATAAGATCTGAAGCTTTCTTT
>TRBV7-2|NA|NA|TRBJ1-6
CASSLGVNNSPLHF
TGTGCCAGCAGCTTAGGAGTGAATAATTCACCCCTCCACTTT
>TRBV5-6|NA|TRBD1|TRBJ1-4
CASSPLGTGPKEKLFF
TGTGCCAGCAGCCCACTAGGGACAGGGCCTAAGGAAAAACTGTTTTTT
>TRBV19|NA|TRBD1|TRBJ1-5
CASSIGQGLGNQPQHF
TGTGCCAGTAGTATAGGACAGGGACTTGGCAATCAGCCCCAGCATTTT
>TRBV27|NA|NA|TRBJ2-1
CASSLLGRGSYNEQFF
TGTGCCAGCAGTTTATTGGGCAGGGGCTCATACAATGAGCAGTTCTTC
>TRBV30|NA|TRBD1|TRBJ1-2
CAWRQTGDYGYTF
TGTGCCTGGAGGCAAACAGGGGACTATGGCTACACCTTC
>TRBV7-3|NA|TRBD1|TRBJ1-1
CASRGTGMNTEAFF
TGTGCCAGCAGGGGGACAGGAATGAACACTGAAGCTTTCTTT
>TRBV5-1|NA|TRBD1|TRBJ1-1
CASSDDTGTGNTEAFF
TGCGCCAGCAGCGATGACACCGGGACAGGGAACACTGAAGCTTTCTTT
>TRBV27|few|TRBD2|TRBJ2-1
CASSSPWTAGLAGDNEQFF
TGTGCCAGCAGTTCACCCTGGACAGCCGGACTAGCTGGAGATAATGAGCAGTTCTTC
>TRBV6-2/TRBV6-3|NA|NA|TRBJ1-6
CASSLRGPSYNSPLHF
TGTGCCAGCAGTCTCCGGGGTCCTTCGTATAATTCACCCCTCCACTTT
>TRBV19|NA|NA|TRBJ1-5
CASSLSEDQPQHF
TGTGCCAGTAGTTTGTCAGAGGATCAGCCCCAGCATTTT
>TRBV29-1|NA|NA|TRBJ2-3
CSVLLNSGTDTQYF
TGCAGCGTCCTCTTGAATAGCGGCACAGATACGCAGTATTTT
>TRBV7-2|once|TRBD1|TRBJ2-7
CASSLRSGGSYEQYF
TGTGCCAGCAGCTTAAGATCAGGGGGAAGCTACGAGCAGTACTTC
>TRBV7-9|NA|NA|TRBJ1-2
CASSLMQGNGYTF
TGTGCCAGCAGCTTAATGCAGGGGAATGGCTACACCTTC
>TRBV18|once|NA|TRBJ2-7
CASSGGQIYEQYF
TGTGCCAGCTCAGGCGGACAGATCTACGAGCAGTACTTC
>TRBV6-5|NA|NA|TRBJ1-6
CASSPLASPLHF
TGTGCCAGCAGTCCCTTGGCTTCACCCCTCCACTTT
>TRBV28|NA|NA|TRBJ2-7
CASSPPLYEQYF
TGTGCCAGCAGTCCTCCCCTCTACGAGCAGTACTTC
>TRBV20-1|NA|NA|TRBJ1-1
CSARGEGETFF
TGCAGTGCTAGAGGTGAGGGGGAGACTTTCTTT
>TRBV7-3|NA|TRBD1|TRBJ1-1
CASSSTGRTEAFF
TGTGCCAGCAGCTCGACAGGGCGAACTGAAGCTTTCTTT
>TRBV21-1|few|NA|TRBJ1-6
CASSKGRGGRNSPLHF
TGTGCCAGCAGCAAAGGCCGAGGGGGAAGAAATTCACCCCTCCACTTT
>TRBV19|NA|TRBD2|TRBJ2-1
CASSIVASGRPKNEQFF
TGTGCCAGTAGTATAGTGGCTAGCGGGAGGCCCAAAAATGAGCAGTTCTTC
>TRBV10-3|NA|TRBD1|TRBJ1-1
CATRRGGQSSGSAFF
TGTGCCACCCGGCGGGGGGGACAGTCTTCAGGATCAGCTTTCTTT
>TRBV12-3/TRBV12-4|NA|TRBD1|TRBJ2-7
CASTPGGTYEQYF
TGTGCCAGCACCCCAGGGGGCACCTACGAGCAGTACTTC
>TRBV27|NA|TRBD1|TRBJ1-1
CASSQSMIPGGEAFF
TGTGCCAGCAGTCAATCCATGATCCCAGGGGGGGAAGCTTTCTTT
>TRBV2|NA|NA|TRBJ1-1
CATNLPNTEAFF
TGCGCAACTAACTTGCCGAACACTGAAGCTTTCTTT
>TRBV7-8|NA|NA|TRBJ1-5
CASSPTSGVQPQHF
TGTGCCAGCAGCCCGACCTCGGGGGTGCAGCCCCAGCATTTT
>TRBV4-1|NA|NA|TRBJ2-7
CASSQLGLPNYEQYF
TGCGCCAGCAGCCAGTTAGGACTACCAAACTACGAGCAGTACTTC
>TRBV19|NA|NA|TRBJ1-5
CASSPLSQPQHF
TGTGCCAGTAGCCCCCTGAGTCAGCCCCAGCATTTT
>TRBV6-5|NA|NA|TRBJ1-1
CASRDMPNTEAFF
TGTGCCAGCAGGGACATGCCGAACACTGAAGCTTTCTTT
>TRBV9|NA|NA|TRBJ2-1
CASSVVGRVYNEQFF
TGTGCCAGCAGCGTAGTTGGCAGGGTCTATAATGAGCAGTTCTTC
>TRBV2|NA|NA|TRBJ1-5
CASSSAGGRWNQPQHF
TGTGCCAGCAGTTCCGCCGGCGGGCGGTGGAATCAGCCCCAGCATTTT
>TRBV13|NA|TRBD2|TRBJ2-3
CASSPRLAGRLTDTQYF
TGTGCCAGCAGCCCGAGACTAGCGGGGCGACTCACAGATACGCAGTATTTT
>TRBV19|NA|NA|TRBJ2-3
CASSIRDLSQYF
TGTGCCAGTAGTATCCGAGACTTGTCGCAGTATTTT
>TRBV6-2/TRBV6-3|NA|NA|TRBJ2-7
CASSYSLTGLYSYEQYF
TGTGCCAGCAGTTACTCGTTGACGGGACTTTACTCCTACGAGCAGTACTTC
>TRBV5-1|NA|NA|TRBJ1-2
CASSLNKFYYGYTF
TGCGCCAGCAGCTTGAACAAATTCTACTATGGCTACACCTTC
>TRBV7-3|NA|TRBD1|TRBJ2-1
CASSLTLRQGALARQFF
TGTGCCAGCAGCTTAACGTTGCGGCAGGGGGCGCTAGCTCGGCAGTTCTTC
>TRBV6-4|once|NA|TRBJ1-5
CASSEVVTNQPQHF
TGTGCCAGCAGTGAGGTGGTAACAAATCAGCCCCAGCATTTT
>TRBV27|NA|TRBD2|TRBJ2-7
CASSRGGEAGYEQYF
TGTGCCAGCAGTCGGGGAGGGGAGGCGGGCTACGAGCAGTACTTC
>TRBV5-1|NA|TRBD1|TRBJ1-5
CASSSGQGREGNQPQHF
TGCGCCAGCAGCTCGGGACAGGGACGGGAGGGCAATCAGCCCCAGCATTTT
>TRBV27|NA|NA|TRBJ1-1
CASSFAGSYTEAFF
TGTGCCAGCAGTTTCGCAGGGTCGTACACTGAAGCTTTCTTT
>TRBV6-2/TRBV6-3|NA|NA|TRBJ1-6
CASSLDSGLINSPLHF
TGTGCCAGCAGTTTAGACAGCGGACTAATCAATTCACCCCTCCACTTT
>TRBV27|NA|TRBD1|TRBJ1-2
CASSLSPGGNGYTF
TGTGCCAGCAGTTTGTCCCCAGGGGGCAATGGCTACACCTTC
>TRBV5-1|few|NA|TRBJ1-5
CASSLGGTLGSNQPQHF
TGCGCCAGCAGCTTGGGCGGGACGCTGGGAAGCAATCAGCCCCAGCATTTT
>TRBV7-3|NA|TRBD1|TRBJ2-1
CASSPGQGKGGGNEQFF
TGTGCCAGCAGCCCGGGACAGGGTAAAGGGGGAGGCAATGAGCAGTTCTTC
>TRBV6-2/TRBV6-3|once|TRBD1|TRBJ1-1
CASSPPGQGVFTEAFF
TGTGCCAGCAGTCCACCGGGACAGGGGGTATTCACTGAAGCTTTCTTT